The clone carrying this TCR beta chain has more than one count but fewer than ten. Its antigen is unidentified. This record comes from a study of T cell repertoires in cytomegalovirus infection. Study at large: Through public TCR beta signatures, both CMV infection and matching HLA type were indicated. Study results and limitations: Ex vivo, HLA-C-restricted CMV-specific TCR beta clonotypes prevailed over the rest of the response.

TCRdb used MiXCR to reprocess the reads, holding one entry per CDR3 protein. The sample consists of about 530,000 distinct CDR3 sequences, 26% of them appearing once. Trimming removed 6 bases from V and 1 base from J; junction bases left unmatched: 12. CDR3 length: 17 amino acids. From germline, CDR1 is MDHEN and CDR2 SYDVKM. The sequence was collected from a human donor in good health (CMV status not recorded). Some clones in this sample may be carry-over from other donors' samples. The sample was PBMCs. The chain joins TRBV28 to TRBJ2-1; 7 bases are shared with TRBD2. In nucleotides, the CDR3 is TGTGCCAGCAGACCTTACCGACTAGCTAATTCCTACAATGAGCAGTTCTTC. It encodes CASRPYRLANSYNEQFF. Based on the CDR3 plus reference TRBV28 and TRBJ2-1, the full variable domain is DVKVTQSSRYLVKRTGEKVFLECVQDMDHENMFWYRQDPGLGLRLIYFSYDVKMKEKGDIPEGYSVSREKKERFSLILESASTNQTSMYLCASRPYRLANSYNEQFFGPGTRLTVL.